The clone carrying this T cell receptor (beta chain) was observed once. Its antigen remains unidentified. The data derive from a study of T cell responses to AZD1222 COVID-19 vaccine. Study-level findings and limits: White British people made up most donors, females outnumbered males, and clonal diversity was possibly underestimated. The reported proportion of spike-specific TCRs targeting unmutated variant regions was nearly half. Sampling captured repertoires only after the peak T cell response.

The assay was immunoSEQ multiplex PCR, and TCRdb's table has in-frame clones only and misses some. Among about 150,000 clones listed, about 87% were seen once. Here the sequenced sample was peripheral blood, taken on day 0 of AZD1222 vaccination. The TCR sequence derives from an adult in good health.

The CDR3 spells CASRRSPGNYGYTF. The CDR3 DNA reads as TGTGCCAGCAGGCGAAGCCCGGGTAACTATGGCTACACCTTC. The chain is built from TRBV11-2 and TRBJ1-2; D unclear. CDR1 is SGHAT, CDR2 FQNNGV, per germline. V lost 6 bases and J 1 base, leaving 12 bases between the germline ends. The CDR3 covers 14 residues.